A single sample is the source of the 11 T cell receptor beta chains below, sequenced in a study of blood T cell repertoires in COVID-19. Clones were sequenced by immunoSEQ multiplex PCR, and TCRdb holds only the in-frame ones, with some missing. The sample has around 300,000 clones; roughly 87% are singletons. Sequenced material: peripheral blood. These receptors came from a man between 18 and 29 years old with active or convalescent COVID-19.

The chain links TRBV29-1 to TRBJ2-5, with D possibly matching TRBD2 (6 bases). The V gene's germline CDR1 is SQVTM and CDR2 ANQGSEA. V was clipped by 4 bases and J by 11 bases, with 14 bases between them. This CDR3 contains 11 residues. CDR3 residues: CSVVTSSVQYF. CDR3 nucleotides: TGCAGCGTTGTGACGTCTAGCGTACAGTACTTC.

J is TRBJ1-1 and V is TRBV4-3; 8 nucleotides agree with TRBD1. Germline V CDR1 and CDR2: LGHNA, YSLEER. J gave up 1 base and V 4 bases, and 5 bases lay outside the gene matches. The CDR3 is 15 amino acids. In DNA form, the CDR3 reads TGCGCCAGCAGCCCAAAGACAGGGGCGAACACTGAAGCTTTCTTT. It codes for CASSPKTGANTEAFF.

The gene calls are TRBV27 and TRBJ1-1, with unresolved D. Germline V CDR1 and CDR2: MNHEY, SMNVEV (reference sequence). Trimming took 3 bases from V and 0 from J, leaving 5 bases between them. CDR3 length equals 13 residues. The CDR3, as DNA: TGTGCCAGCAGTTTGAGCATGAACACTGAAGCTTTCTTT. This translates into CASSLSMNTEAFF.

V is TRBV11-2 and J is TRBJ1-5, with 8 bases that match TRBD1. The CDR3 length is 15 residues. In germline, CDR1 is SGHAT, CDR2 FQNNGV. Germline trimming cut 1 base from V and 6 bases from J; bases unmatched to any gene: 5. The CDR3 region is CASSLGQGYAQPQHF. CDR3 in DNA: TGTGCCAGCAGCTTAGGACAGGGGTATGCTCAGCCCCAGCATTTT.

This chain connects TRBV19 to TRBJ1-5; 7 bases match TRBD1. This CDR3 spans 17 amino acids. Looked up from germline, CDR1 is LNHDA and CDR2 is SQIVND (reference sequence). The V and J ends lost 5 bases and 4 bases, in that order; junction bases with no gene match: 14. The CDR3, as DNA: TGTGCCAGTAGTGTGACAGGGAGTCGACTGGGGAATCAGCCCCAGCATTTT. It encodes CASSVTGSRLGNQPQHF.

The CDR3 nucleotides are TGTGCCAGCAGGCTGAAGGGGGAGGGGAGGTACCAAGAGACCCAGTACTTC. As protein: CASRLKGEGRYQETQYF. The chain joins TRBV11-2 to TRBJ2-5, with D maybe TRBD2 (7 bases). The germline CDR1 and CDR2 sequences are SGHAT and FQNNGV. With 6 bases removed from V and 0 bases from J, the gap between germline ends came to 20 bases. This CDR3 comprises 17 residues.

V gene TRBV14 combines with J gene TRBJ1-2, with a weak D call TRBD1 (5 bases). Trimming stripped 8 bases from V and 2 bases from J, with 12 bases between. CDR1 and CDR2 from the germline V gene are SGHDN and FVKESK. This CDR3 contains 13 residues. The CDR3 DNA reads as TGTGCCAGCGCGTGGTCAGGGAACTATGGCTACACCTTC. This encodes CASAWSGNYGYTF.

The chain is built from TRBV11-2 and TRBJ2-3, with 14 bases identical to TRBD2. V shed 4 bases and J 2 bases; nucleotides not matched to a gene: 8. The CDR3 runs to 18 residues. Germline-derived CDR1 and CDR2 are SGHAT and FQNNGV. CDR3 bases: TGTGCCAGCAGCTCGGGACTAGCGGGGGAGATGGTCACAGATACGCAGTATTTT. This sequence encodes CASSSGLAGEMVTDTQYF.

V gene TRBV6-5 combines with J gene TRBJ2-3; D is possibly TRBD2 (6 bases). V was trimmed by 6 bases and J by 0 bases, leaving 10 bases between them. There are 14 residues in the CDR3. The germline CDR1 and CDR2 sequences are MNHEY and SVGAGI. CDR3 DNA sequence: TGTGCCAGCAGGCCGGGACTGAGCACAGATACGCAGTATTTT. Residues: CASRPGLSTDTQYF.

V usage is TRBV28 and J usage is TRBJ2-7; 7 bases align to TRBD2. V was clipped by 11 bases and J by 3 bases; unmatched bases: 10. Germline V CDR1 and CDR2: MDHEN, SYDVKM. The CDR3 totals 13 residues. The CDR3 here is CAGSLSGRYEQYF. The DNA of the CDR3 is TGTGCCGGGTCCCTTAGCGGGCGCTACGAGCAGTACTTC.

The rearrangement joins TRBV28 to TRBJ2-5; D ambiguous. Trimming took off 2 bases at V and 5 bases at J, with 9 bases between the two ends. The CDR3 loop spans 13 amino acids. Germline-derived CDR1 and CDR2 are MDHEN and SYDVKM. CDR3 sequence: CASSLSLVETQYF. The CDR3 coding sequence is TGTGCCAGCAGTTTAAGTCTAGTGGAGACCCAGTACTTC.